The next 26 T cell receptor beta chains were all read from a single sample in a study. Each CDR3 protein is one row after TCRdb ran MiXCR on the RT-PCR reads. In the table there are about 680,000 distinct CDR3 sequences, approximately 15% of which are singletons. Sequencing was performed on memory CD4+ T cells from blood. These receptors came from a female donor in good health, serving as a healthy control.

The rearrangement links TRBV7-3 to TRBJ1-1; perhaps TRBD1 as D (5 bases). CDR3 size: 16 residues. CDR1 SGHTA and CDR2 FQGTGA come from the germline V gene. The V gene lost 0 bases and the J gene lost 8 bases, with 19 bases spanning the gap. In DNA form, the CDR3 reads TGTGCCAGCAGCTTAACCTTCTCGGGGCGGGTTTCCGAAGCTTTCTTT. This translates into CASSLTFSGRVSEAFF.

This clonotype was picked up a small number of times. The chain recombines TRBV6-1 with TRBJ2-7; a weak D match, TRBD2 (5 bases). The V end was cut by 2 bases, the J end by 0 bases, with 11 bases between. Per the germline V gene, CDR1 is MNHNS and CDR2 is SASEGT. This CDR3 region has 15 residues. The CDR3 is CASSEMGVFSYEQYF. CDR3 bases: TGTGCCAGCAGTGAAATGGGAGTATTCTCCTACGAGCAGTACTTC.

With respect to this clonotype: A much larger clone sits a single nucleotide away, making a read error possible. The chain couples TRBV28 to TRBJ2-1, with 7 positions matching TRBD2. The CDR3 has 13 amino acids. Germline lookup yields CDR1 MDHEN and CDR2 SYDVKM. The V gene end was trimmed by 10 bases and the J gene end by 1 base; junction bases not matched to a gene: 4. The CDR3 region is CATPGGSYNEQFF. CDR3 nucleotide sequence: TGTGCCACCCCGGGGGGTTCCTACAATGAGCAGTTCTTC.

This chain connects TRBV20-1 to TRBJ1-2; a possible D gene is TRBD1 (5 bases). There are 14 residues in the CDR3. V lost 4 bases and J 3 bases, leaving 15 bases between the germline ends. Germline CDR1 is DFQATT and CDR2 is SNEGSKA (reference sequence). CDR3 loop: CSAKGTWSDYGYTF. The DNA of the CDR3 is TGCAGTGCTAAGGGGACTTGGAGTGACTATGGCTACACCTTC.

In its sample, this clonotype was seen a few times. The chain has TRBV20-1 and TRBJ2-5, with D perhaps matching TRBD1 or TRBD2 (5 bases each). V was shortened by 5 bases and J by 4 bases, with 14 bases between the two germline ends. Per germline, CDR1 DFQATT and CDR2 SNEGSKA (reference sequence). CDR3 length: 13 residues. Here the CDR3 DNA reads TGCAGTGCTCAGGGACCGAGTGTAGAGACCCAGTACTTC. Translated, it gives CSAQGPSVETQYF.

This clonotype was detected many times. The J gene is TRBJ2-3, the V gene TRBV7-2; 14 nucleotides match TRBD2. This CDR3 spans 16 amino acids. Trimming cost V 4 bases and J 8 bases; bases outside gene matches: 8. CDR1 and CDR2 from the germline V gene are SGHTA and FQGNSA. CDR3 residues: CASSSGLAGVQGTQYF. CDR3 sequence (DNA): TGTGCCAGCAGCTCGGGACTAGCGGGGGTCCAGGGTACGCAGTATTTT.

In this sample, this clonotype turned up a few times. The chain carries TRBV5-1 and TRBJ2-2, with D possibly being TRBD1 (6 bases). This CDR3 is built from 15 residues. Trimming cost V 5 bases and J 8 bases, with 19 bases left between them. CDR1 and CDR2 (germline): SGHRS, YFSETQ. The CDR3 region has the DNA TGCGCCAGCAGACTACGGACAGACGTAGGTGGGGAGCTGTTTTTT. Protein: CASRLRTDVGGELFF.

This clonotype was counted ten times or more. This sequence joins TRBV7-2 and TRBJ2-3; TRBD2 aligns across 10 bases. J was trimmed by 3 bases and V by 3 bases; bases with no gene match: 3. This CDR3 has 15 amino acids. CDR1 is SGHTA, CDR2 FQGNSA, per germline. This chain's CDR3 is CASSFGSGRTDTQYF. Here the CDR3 DNA reads TGTGCCAGCAGCTTTGGTAGCGGGAGGACAGATACGCAGTATTTT.

This clonotype was counted ten times or more. The genes are TRBV4-2 and TRBJ2-2; 7 positions agree with TRBD1. The CDR3 has 14 amino acids. V was clipped by 10 bases and J by 2 bases; unmatched bases: 7. Germline CDR1 LGHNA, CDR2 YNFKEQ. CDR3 sequence: CATQQGINTGELFF. CDR3 bases: TGTGCCACCCAACAGGGGATCAACACCGGGGAGCTGTTTTTT.

This clonotype was counted many times. The V call is TRBV20-1, the J call TRBJ2-3; tentative D call: TRBD2 (6 bases). From germline, CDR1 is DFQATT and CDR2 SNEGSKA (reference sequence). The germline V and J ends were trimmed by 1 base and 4 bases, with 21 bases remaining between them. CDR3 length: 17 residues. CDR3 nucleotide sequence: TGCAGTGCTAGAGTTGCGGGATTAAGAGGAACGTCAGATACGCAGTATTTT. This gives the protein CSARVAGLRGTSDTQYF.

The J gene is TRBJ2-7, the V gene TRBV6-6; no clear D. The ends were cut back, 8 bases at V and 6 bases at J, with 11 bases in the middle. Germline V gene lookup returns CDR1 MNHNY and CDR2 SVGAGI (reference sequence). The CDR3 consists of 11 residues. CDR3 loop: CASALRFEQYF. For the CDR3, the DNA is TGTGCCAGCGCCTTAAGATTCGAGCAGTACTTC.

This clonotype was recorded a few times. The genes are TRBV2 and TRBJ2-2; 9 bases fit TRBD1. With 7 bases clipped from V and 5 bases from J, the junction kept 5 bases outside the gene matches. The CDR3 covers 14 residues. CDR1 is SNHLY, CDR2 FYNNEI, per germline. Here the CDR3 reads CASKIDRGTGELFF. The CDR3 nucleotides read TGTGCCAGCAAAATCGACAGGGGGACCGGGGAGCTGTTTTTT.

This clonotype appeared a few times. This chain links TRBV10-3 with TRBJ2-1; TRBD1 matches 7 bases. The CDR3 totals 13 residues. V trimming: 10 bases; J trimming: 3 bases; junction bases outside the gene matches: 6. Germline V CDR1 and CDR2: ENHRY, SYGVKD. The CDR3 loop reads CATTGQNYNEQFF. The CDR3 coding sequence is TGTGCCACCACGGGACAGAACTACAATGAGCAGTTCTTC.

Details on this clonotype: The conserved phenylalanine or tryptophan normally closing the CDR3 is absent here, so this likely arose from a read error. The chain employs TRBV28 and TRBJ2-1; 8 bases map to TRBD1. J gave up 0 bases and V 6 bases, and 10 bases lay outside the gene matches. Germline V CDR1 and CDR2: MDHEN, SYDVKM. This CDR3 is built from 17 residues. The CDR3 DNA follows: TGTGCCAGCAGCCCTACCGGGACAGGTTACTCCTACAATGAGCAGTTCCTC. This codes for CASSPTGTGYSYNEQFL.

Concerning this clonotype: A clone one base away is much larger, so this may be a read error. V and J are TRBV5-1 and TRBJ1-3, with D possibly TRBD1 on 6 matching bases. The CDR3 runs to 16 residues. Germline V lookup: CDR1 SGHRS, CDR2 YFSETQ. The DNA for the CDR3 is TGCGCCAGCAGCTGGTCCGGAGGGGGTTCTGAAAACACCATATATTTT. Its translation: CASSWSGGGSENTIYF. The entire variable domain, with the rest obtained from reference TRBV5-1 and TRBJ1-3, is as follows: KAGVTQTPRYLIKTRGQQVTLSCSPISGHRSVSWYQQTPGQGLQFLFEYFSETQRNKGNFPGRFSGRQFSNSRSEMNVSTLELGDSALYLCASSWSGGGSENTIYFGEGSWLTVV.

The chain links TRBV3-1 to TRBJ2-1; D is undetermined. There are 11 residues in the CDR3. Trimming cost V 1 base and J 10 bases, with 5 bases left between them. Germline V CDR1 and CDR2: LGHDT, YNNKEL (reference sequence). CDR3 protein: CASSQAGEQFF. The DNA for the CDR3 is TGTGCCAGCAGCCAAGCCGGCGAGCAGTTCTTC.

The J gene is TRBJ1-5, the V gene TRBV12-3 or TRBV12-4; D is unresolved. The CDR3 loop spans 13 amino acids. Between the trimmed V and J ends, which lost 4 bases and 6 bases, there was a span of 10 bases. For the CDR3, the DNA is TGTGCCAGCAGTTATGGTCGAGGTCAGCCCCAGCATTTT. Translating it yields CASSYGRGQPQHF.

The chain joins TRBV12-3 or TRBV12-4 to TRBJ2-2; D might be TRBD1 or TRBD2, each matching 6 bases. The CDR3 sequence is 16 residues long. Trimming shortened V by 6 bases and J by 5 bases, and 19 bases separated the two germline ends. The CDR3 nucleotides read TGTGCCAGCAGCCCTCCCGGGGGCGCAAGGACCGGGGAGCTGTTTTTT. Translated: CASSPPGGARTGELFF.

This clonotype was recorded at least ten times. The chain combines TRBV12-3 or TRBV12-4 with TRBJ1-5; a weak D match, TRBD1 (5 bases). This CDR3 spans 14 amino acids. Trimming shortened V by 3 bases and J by 4 bases, and 10 bases separated the two germline ends. The CDR3 spells CASSFGGVNQPQHF. In DNA, the CDR3 is TGTGCCAGCAGTTTCGGAGGGGTAAATCAGCCCCAGCATTTT.

This clonotype was recorded a few times. CDR3 sequence reads: CASSATASETDTQYF. CDR3 coding DNA: TGTGCCAGCTCGGCGACGGCTAGCGAGACAGATACGCAGTATTTT. The chain combines TRBV18 with TRBJ2-3, with a tentative D call TRBD2 (6 bases). CDR3 length: 15 amino acids. Germline V CDR1 and CDR2: KGHSH, LQKENI. V dropped 6 bases and J dropped 3 bases, with 16 bases sitting between them.

The chain is built from TRBV7-2 and TRBJ2-7; 14 positions agree with TRBD2. Germline V CDR1 and CDR2: SGHTA, FQGNSA. The CDR3 runs to 17 residues. The trim removed 2 bases at V and 10 bases at J, leaving 13 bases unmatched. CDR3 DNA: TGTGCCAGCAGCTTAACATCTCCGGGACTAGCGGGAGCGGAACAGTACTTC. It yields the protein CASSLTSPGLAGAEQYF.

This clonotype was seen ten or more times. The chain joins TRBV4-2 to TRBJ2-2; 7 bases map to TRBD1. After removal of 0 bases from V and 3 bases from J, the junction contained 4 bases not matched to a gene. The CDR3 spans 16 residues. Germline assignment: CDR1 LGHNA and CDR2 YNFKEQ. Here the CDR3 DNA reads TGTGCCAGCAGCCAAGAGATCGGGACAGACACCGGGGAGCTGTTTTTT. Protein: CASSQEIGTDTGELFF.

This clonotype was detected only a few times. The CDR3 protein is CASSPRPGHLNYGYTF. CDR3 nucleotides: TGTGCCAGCAGCCCCCGCCCGGGACACCTTAACTATGGCTACACCTTC. This chain connects TRBV7-8 to TRBJ1-2; tentatively, D is TRBD1 (6 bases). The germline V gene has CDR1 SGHVS and CDR2 FQNEAQ. The CDR3 has 16 residues. Deletions cut 5 bases from V and 1 base from J, with 17 bases between.

This clonotype was found a few times. The J gene is TRBJ2-1, the V gene TRBV24-1, with 10 bases that match TRBD1. Germline values: CDR1 KGHDR, CDR2 SFDVKD. This CDR3 is 16 amino acids long. Losses at the gene ends were 4 bases for V and 5 bases for J; bases not matched to a gene: 7. The CDR3 DNA reads TGTGCCACCAGTGACCCCACGGACAGGGGGAACAATGAGCAGTTCTTC. This translates into CATSDPTDRGNNEQFF.

The J gene is TRBJ2-6, the V gene TRBV7-2; TRBD1 aligns across 8 bases. Unmatched junction bases numbered 18, after V lost 2 bases and J lost 0 bases. In germline, CDR1 is SGHTA, CDR2 FQGNSA. There are 22 residues in the CDR3. The CDR3 DNA follows: TGTGCCAGCAGCTTAAGCTCATCCTGGACAGGGAATCCCAACTCTGGGGCCAACGTCCTGACTTTC. It specifies CASSLSSSWTGNPNSGANVLTF.

This clonotype occurred many times. J is TRBJ1-3 and V is TRBV12-3 or TRBV12-4; TRBD1 matches at 8 bases. Unmatched junction bases numbered 6, after V lost 6 bases and J lost 2 bases. This CDR3 has 15 residues. Written as DNA, the CDR3 is TGTGCCAGCAGACCGCAGACAGGGGCTGGAAACACCATATATTTT. Protein sequence: CASRPQTGAGNTIYF.